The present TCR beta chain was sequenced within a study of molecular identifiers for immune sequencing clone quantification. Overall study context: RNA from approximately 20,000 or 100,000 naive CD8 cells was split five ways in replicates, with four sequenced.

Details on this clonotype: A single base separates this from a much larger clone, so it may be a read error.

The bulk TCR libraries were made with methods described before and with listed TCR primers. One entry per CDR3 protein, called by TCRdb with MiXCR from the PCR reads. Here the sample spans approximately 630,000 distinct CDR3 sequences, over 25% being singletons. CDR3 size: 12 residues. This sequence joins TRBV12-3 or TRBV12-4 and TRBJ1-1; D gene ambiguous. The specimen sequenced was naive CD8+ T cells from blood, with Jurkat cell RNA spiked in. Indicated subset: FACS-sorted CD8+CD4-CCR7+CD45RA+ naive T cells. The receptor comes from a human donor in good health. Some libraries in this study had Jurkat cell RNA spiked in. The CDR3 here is CACSLAATGAFF. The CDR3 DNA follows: TGTGCCTGCAGTTTAGCAGCCACGGGGGCTTTCTTT.